These 13 T cell receptor beta chains were all obtained from the same sample, sequenced in a study of identical twins. Each CDR3 protein is one row after TCRdb ran MiXCR on the 5' RACE reads. The sample contains 700,000 to 950,000 distinct CDR3 sequences, approximately 13% of which appear only once. This same sample was also taken into another study, of yellow fever vaccine responses in identical twins.

Sequencing input: PBMCs. These receptors all come from a young woman in good health.

The V and J genes are TRBV25-1 and TRBJ1-5; no definite D call. With 3 bases removed from V and 3 bases from J, the gap between germline ends came to 15 bases. Germline V lookup: CDR1 MGHDK, CDR2 SYGVNS. The CDR3 consists of 16 residues. The CDR3 protein is CASSDAAGYPNQPQHF. The CDR3 DNA reads as TGTGCCAGCAGTGATGCGGCAGGTTACCCCAATCAGCCCCAGCATTTT. Filled out from reference TRBV25-1 and TRBJ1-5, the complete variable domain reads EADIYQTPRYLVIGTGKKITLECSQTMGHDKMYWYQQDPGMELHLIHYSYGVNSTEKGDLSSESTVSRIRTEHFPLTLESARPSHTSQYLCASSDAAGYPNQPQHFGDGTRLSIL.

The V call is TRBV5-6, the J call TRBJ2-5; D ambiguous. V shed 4 bases and J shed 2 bases, with 9 bases lying between them. CDR1 SGHDT and CDR2 YYEEEE come from the germline V gene. The CDR3 covers 13 residues. The CDR3 spells CASSLDQQETQYF. The CDR3 DNA follows: TGTGCCAGCAGCCTGGACCAGCAAGAGACCCAGTACTTC.

This clonotype was recorded a few times. The chain carries TRBV20-1 and TRBJ1-1; TRBD1 agrees at 8 bases. In germline, CDR1 is DFQATT, CDR2 SNEGSKA (reference sequence). The CDR3 contains 15 residues. V dropped 4 bases and J dropped 0; count of bases not matched to a gene: 7. The CDR3 spells CSATPDRGLNTEAFF. The CDR3, as DNA: TGCAGTGCTACACCTGACAGGGGATTGAACACTGAAGCTTTCTTT.

The gene calls are TRBV27 and TRBJ2-3, with D tentatively TRBD1 (6 bases). In germline, CDR1 is MNHEY, CDR2 SMNVEV (reference sequence). The length of the CDR3 is 15 residues. V lost 8 bases and J lost 1, with 16 bases in between. CDR3 nucleotide sequence: TGTGCCAGCCAGGGGCGGAGGTCGGGCACAGATACGCAGTATTTT. This encodes CASQGRRSGTDTQYF.

The chain couples TRBV2 to TRBJ2-1; 9 bases map to TRBD2. Germline CDR1 SNHLY, CDR2 FYNNEI. CDR3 length equals 15 residues. The J segment lost 4 bases and the V segment lost 5 bases, leaving 6 bases of the junction unmatched. CDR3 nucleotides: TGTGCCAGCAGTATCGGCGGGAGGGAATACAATGAGCAGTTCTTC. Protein sequence: CASSIGGREYNEQFF. The full variable domain, with the rest looked up from reference TRBV2 and TRBJ2-1, is EPEVTQTPSHQVTQMGQEVILRCVPISNHLYFYWYRQILGQKVEFLVSFYNNEISEKSEIFDDQFSVERPDGSNFTLKIRSTKLEDSAMYFCASSIGGREYNEQFFGPGTRLTVL.

In its sample, this clonotype was seen many times. The chain is built from TRBV28 and TRBJ2-1; 10 positions agree with TRBD2. The CDR3 has 17 residues. V lost 3 bases, J lost 3 bases, and 8 bases stayed unmatched. Germline assignment: CDR1 MDHEN and CDR2 SYDVKM. CDR3 in DNA: TGTGCCAGCAGTTTGGGATTACTAGCGGGAATCTACAATGAGCAGTTCTTC. Translation gives CASSLGLLAGIYNEQFF.

The gene calls are TRBV3-1 and TRBJ2-4; 7 nucleotides agree with TRBD1. V was pared by 2 bases and J by 5 bases, with 6 bases of the junction left unmatched. The CDR3 is 15 residues long. Germline CDR1 LGHDT, CDR2 YNNKEL (reference sequence). The CDR3 nucleotides are TGTGCCAGCAGCCAAAACCGGGACAGTCAAAACATTCAGTACTTC. As protein: CASSQNRDSQNIQYF.

The gene calls are TRBV11-2 and TRBJ2-5; TRBD2 aligns across 14 bases. Trimming took 6 bases from V and 5 from J; bases not matched to a gene: 8. This CDR3 region has 16 residues. Germline V CDR1 and CDR2: SGHAT, FQNNGV. The chain's CDR3 is CASSPTSGRAEETQYF. The CDR3 DNA follows: TGTGCCAGCAGTCCGACTAGCGGGAGGGCCGAGGAGACCCAGTACTTC.

The table lists this clonotype with a few counts. The chain joins TRBV10-3 to TRBJ1-2; possible D gene TRBD1, 6 bases. V gave up 2 bases and J gave up 8 bases, with 15 bases separating them. This CDR3 spans 14 amino acids. The germline CDR1 and CDR2 sequences are ENHRY and SYGVKD. CDR3: CAISEPGRGEGYTF. CDR3 in DNA: TGTGCCATCAGTGAGCCCGGCAGGGGTGAGGGCTACACCTTC.

This clonotype appeared a few times. The chain links TRBV28 to TRBJ2-1; 12 bases are a match to TRBD2. The CDR3 has 15 residues. The germline gives CDR1 MDHEN, CDR2 SYDVKM. Unmatched junction bases numbered 6, after V lost 6 bases and J lost 6 bases. The CDR3 loop is CASSRGTSGSNEQFF. For the CDR3, the DNA is TGTGCCAGCAGCCGGGGGACTAGCGGGTCCAATGAGCAGTTCTTC.

The chain recombines TRBV2 with TRBJ2-1; D perhaps matches TRBD1 (6 bases). CDR3 length: 12 amino acids. The germline V gene has CDR1 SNHLY and CDR2 FYNNEI. Deletions cut 6 bases from V and 5 bases from J, with 8 bases between. CDR3 residues: CASRDSDNEQFF. In DNA form, the CDR3 reads TGTGCCAGCAGGGACAGCGACAATGAGCAGTTCTTC.

The V and J genes are TRBV27 and TRBJ2-3; TRBD2 agrees at 13 bases. This CDR3 has 20 amino acids. Per the germline V gene, CDR1 is MNHEY and CDR2 is SMNVEV (reference sequence). J was trimmed by 0 bases and V by 9 bases; bases with no gene match: 18. The CDR3 loop reads CASPMRRGTSGETSTDTQYF. DNA for the CDR3: TGTGCCAGTCCGATGCGTCGAGGGACTAGCGGGGAAACTAGCACAGATACGCAGTATTTT.

The chain's CDR3 is CSVEVDGQQETQYF. As DNA, the CDR3 is TGCAGCGTTGAAGTTGACGGACAGCAAGAGACCCAGTACTTC. V gene TRBV29-1 combines with J gene TRBJ2-5; the D gene is possibly TRBD1 (6 bases). This CDR3 is built from 14 residues. Trimming took off 1 base at V and 2 bases at J, with 11 bases between the two ends. Germline CDR1 SQVTM, CDR2 ANQGSEA.